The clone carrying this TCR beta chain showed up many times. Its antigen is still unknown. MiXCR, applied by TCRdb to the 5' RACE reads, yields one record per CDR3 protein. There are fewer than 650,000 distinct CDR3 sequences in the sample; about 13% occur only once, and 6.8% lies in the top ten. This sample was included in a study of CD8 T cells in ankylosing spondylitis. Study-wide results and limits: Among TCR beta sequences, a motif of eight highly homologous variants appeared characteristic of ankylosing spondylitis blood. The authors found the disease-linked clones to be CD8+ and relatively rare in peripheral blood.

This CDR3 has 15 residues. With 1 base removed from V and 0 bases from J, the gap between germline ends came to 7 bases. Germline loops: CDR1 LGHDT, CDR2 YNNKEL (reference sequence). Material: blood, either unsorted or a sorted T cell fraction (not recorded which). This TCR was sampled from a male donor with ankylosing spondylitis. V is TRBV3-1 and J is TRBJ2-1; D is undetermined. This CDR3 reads CASSQGASSYNEQFF. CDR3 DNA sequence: TGTGCCAGCAGCCAAGGAGCCTCCTCCTACAATGAGCAGTTCTTC.